The rows below give T cell receptor beta chains drawn from one sample of a study of cytomegalovirus exposure and HLA in healthy donors. TCRdb keeps only in-frame clones here, not all; method: immunoSEQ multiplex PCR. The sample holds hundreds of thousands of clones, 70% to 90% seen once. The specimen sequenced was PBMCs. These receptors were obtained from a woman aged 18-30 years in good health and CMV-seronegative. Each CDR3 is given with its conserved first and last residue. A D gene is named only where the DNA matches it firmly. The size field is filled for only some rows; it gives once, few, many or a size class.

D gene: TRBD1; clone size: once; J gene: TRBJ1-1; V gene: TRBV5-1; CDR3 protein: CASSLITGGTAFF; CDR3 DNA: TGCGCCAGCAGCTTAATAACAGGGGGCACAGCTTTCTTT
D gene: TRBD2; clone size: .; J gene: TRBJ2-3; V gene: TRBV6-1; CDR3 protein: CASSDLELAGSTQYF; CDR3 DNA: TGTGCCAGCAGTGATTTGGAACTAGCGGGGTCTACGCAGTATTTT
D gene: .; clone size: .; J gene: TRBJ1-4; V gene: TRBV2; CDR3 protein: CASRTGNEKLFF; CDR3 DNA: TGTGCCAGCAGGACGGGGAATGAAAAACTGTTTTTT
D gene: TRBD1; clone size: .; J gene: TRBJ1-1; V gene: TRBV30; CDR3 protein: CARTGNYDTEAFF; CDR3 DNA: TGTGCGAGGACAGGGAATTACGACACTGAAGCTTTCTTT
D gene: TRBD1; clone size: .; J gene: TRBJ1-1; V gene: TRBV5-6; CDR3 protein: CASSLRDSYPLTEAFF; CDR3 DNA: TGTGCCAGCAGCCTAAGGGACAGCTACCCCCTCACTGAAGCTTTCTTT
D gene: TRBD1; clone size: .; J gene: TRBJ1-2; V gene: TRBV11-2; CDR3 protein: CASSFPAGQGAGGYTF; CDR3 DNA: TGTGCCAGCAGCTTCCCCGCCGGGCAGGGGGCGGGTGGCTACACCTTC
D gene: .; clone size: .; J gene: TRBJ1-1; V gene: TRBV9; CDR3 protein: CASSPQTQGTEAFF; CDR3 DNA: TGTGCCAGCAGCCCGCAGACCCAGGGCACTGAAGCTTTCTTT
D gene: .; clone size: .; J gene: TRBJ2-7; V gene: TRBV5-1; CDR3 protein: CASSPRQAIYEQYF; CDR3 DNA: TGCGCCAGCAGCCCTCGACAGGCGATATACGAGCAGTACTTC
D gene: TRBD2; clone size: .; J gene: TRBJ2-2; V gene: TRBV11-2; CDR3 protein: CASSFGLAPNTGELFF; CDR3 DNA: TGTGCCAGCAGCTTTGGACTAGCGCCGAACACCGGGGAGCTGTTTTTT
D gene: TRBD1; clone size: .; J gene: TRBJ1-3; V gene: TRBV2; CDR3 protein: CASTGQGWIGNTIYF; CDR3 DNA: TGTGCCAGCACAGGACAGGGATGGATAGGAAACACCATATATTTT
D gene: .; clone size: .; J gene: TRBJ2-2; V gene: TRBV7-2; CDR3 protein: CASSPDKYTGELFF; CDR3 DNA: TGTGCCAGCAGCCCGGACAAGTACACCGGGGAGCTGTTTTTT
D gene: .; clone size: .; J gene: TRBJ2-1; V gene: TRBV4-2; CDR3 protein: CASSLVGGPGSYNEQFF; CDR3 DNA: TGTGCCAGCAGCCTAGTCGGGGGGCCAGGCTCCTACAATGAGCAGTTCTTC
D gene: .; clone size: .; J gene: TRBJ2-7; V gene: TRBV29-1; CDR3 protein: CSVRDTLGVYEQYF; CDR3 DNA: TGCAGCGTTCGGGACACCCTGGGCGTGTACGAGCAGTACTTC
D gene: TRBD1; clone size: .; J gene: TRBJ2-3; V gene: TRBV5-1; CDR3 protein: CASSLGTASTDTQYF; CDR3 DNA: TGCGCCAGCAGCTTAGGGACAGCTAGCACAGATACGCAGTATTTT
D gene: TRBD1; clone size: few; J gene: TRBJ1-2; V gene: TRBV27; CDR3 protein: CASSTQDRALDGYTF; CDR3 DNA: TGTGCCAGCAGTACCCAGGACAGGGCGCTCGACGGCTACACCTTC
D gene: TRBD2; clone size: .; J gene: TRBJ2-1; V gene: TRBV9; CDR3 protein: CASSVEVAGGNEQFF; CDR3 DNA: TGTGCCAGCAGCGTAGAAGTAGCGGGGGGAAATGAGCAGTTCTTC
D gene: .; clone size: .; J gene: TRBJ2-5; V gene: TRBV9; CDR3 protein: CASSVVPTGVETQYF; CDR3 DNA: TGTGCCAGCAGCGTAGTTCCTACGGGGGTTGAGACCCAGTACTTC
D gene: .; clone size: .; J gene: TRBJ2-7; V gene: TRBV6-5; CDR3 protein: CASSYLKDSTQYF; CDR3 DNA: TGTGCCAGCAGTTATTTAAAAGACAGTACACAGTACTTC
D gene: .; clone size: .; J gene: TRBJ1-2; V gene: TRBV14; CDR3 protein: CASSQGTAIYGYTF; CDR3 DNA: TGTGCCAGCAGCCAAGGGACAGCTATCTATGGCTACACCTTC
D gene: TRBD1; clone size: .; J gene: TRBJ1-6; V gene: TRBV2; CDR3 protein: CASSLTGDYNSPLHF; CDR3 DNA: TGTGCCAGCAGCTTAACAGGGGACTATAATTCACCCCTCCACTTT
D gene: .; clone size: .; J gene: TRBJ2-3; V gene: TRBV9; CDR3 protein: CASSDLLGTDTQYF; CDR3 DNA: TGTGCCAGCAGCGACCTCCTAGGCACAGATACGCAGTATTTT
D gene: .; clone size: .; J gene: TRBJ1-1; V gene: TRBV7-7; CDR3 protein: CASSQVVEGFEAFF; CDR3 DNA: TGTGCTAGCAGCCAGGTCGTGGAAGGTTTCGAAGCTTTCTTT
D gene: TRBD1; clone size: .; J gene: TRBJ1-3; V gene: TRBV30; CDR3 protein: CAWFGTGNENTIYF; CDR3 DNA: TGTGCCTGGTTTGGGACAGGGAACGAAAACACCATATATTTT
D gene: TRBD1; clone size: few; J gene: TRBJ1-2; V gene: TRBV7-9; CDR3 protein: CASTSWNRGTGAGYTF; CDR3 DNA: TGTGCCAGCACCTCATGGAACCGTGGAACAGGGGCGGGCTACACCTTC
D gene: .; clone size: .; J gene: TRBJ1-5; V gene: TRBV6-6; CDR3 protein: CASSTGYSNQPQHF; CDR3 DNA: TGTGCCAGCAGCACGGGGTATAGCAATCAGCCCCAGCATTTT
D gene: .; clone size: .; J gene: TRBJ1-6; V gene: TRBV7-2; CDR3 protein: CASSPSGVYNSPLHF; CDR3 DNA: TGTGCCAGCAGCCCATCCGGGGTTTATAATTCACCCCTCCACTTT
D gene: TRBD1; clone size: once; J gene: TRBJ1-2; V gene: TRBV27; CDR3 protein: CASSRGQGAFLGGYTF; CDR3 DNA: TGTGCCAGCAGCCGGGGACAGGGGGCCTTTTTGGGTGGCTACACCTTC
D gene: .; clone size: few; J gene: TRBJ1-4; V gene: TRBV19; CDR3 protein: CASSFLRDEKLFF; CDR3 DNA: TGTGCCAGTAGTTTTCTCAGGGATGAAAAACTGTTTTTT
D gene: .; clone size: .; J gene: TRBJ1-5; V gene: TRBV19; CDR3 protein: CASSIVRQGSQPQHF; CDR3 DNA: TGTGCCAGTAGTATCGTTCGGCAGGGAAGTCAGCCCCAGCATTTT
D gene: .; clone size: .; J gene: TRBJ1-3; V gene: TRBV27; CDR3 protein: CATRGRANTIYF; CDR3 DNA: TGTGCCACTAGAGGCAGGGCAAACACCATATATTTT
D gene: .; clone size: .; J gene: TRBJ1-5; V gene: TRBV23-1; CDR3 protein: CASSPARAYSNQPQHF; CDR3 DNA: TGCGCCAGCAGTCCGGCCAGGGCTTATAGCAATCAGCCCCAGCATTTT
D gene: TRBD1; clone size: .; J gene: TRBJ1-5; V gene: TRBV9; CDR3 protein: CASSVEGQINQPQHF; CDR3 DNA: TGTGCCAGCAGCGTAGAGGGACAGATCAATCAGCCCCAGCATTTT
D gene: TRBD2; clone size: .; J gene: TRBJ2-5; V gene: TRBV6-1; CDR3 protein: CASSEWAGGQETQYF; CDR3 DNA: TGTGCCAGCAGTGAATGGGCGGGGGGGCAAGAGACCCAGTACTTC
D gene: TRBD1; clone size: .; J gene: TRBJ1-5; V gene: TRBV5-6; CDR3 protein: CASSLGVAGGQWQPQHF; CDR3 DNA: TGTGCCAGCAGCTTGGGGGTGGCAGGGGGCCAGTGGCAGCCCCAGCATTTT
D gene: .; clone size: .; J gene: TRBJ1-3; V gene: TRBV23-1; CDR3 protein: CASSPQPGALNTIYF; CDR3 DNA: TGCGCCAGCAGTCCCCAGCCAGGGGCCCTAAACACCATATATTTT
D gene: .; clone size: .; J gene: TRBJ1-1; V gene: TRBV6-1; CDR3 protein: CASSEAGRMNTEAFF; CDR3 DNA: TGTGCCAGCAGTGAAGCAGGCAGGATGAACACTGAAGCTTTCTTT
D gene: .; clone size: .; J gene: TRBJ1-5; V gene: TRBV21-1; CDR3 protein: CASSAAGGHF; CDR3 DNA: TGTGCCAGCAGCGCCGCCGGGGGACATTTT
D gene: TRBD2; clone size: once; J gene: TRBJ2-3; V gene: TRBV6-5; CDR3 protein: CASREQRGGPDTQYF; CDR3 DNA: TGTGCCAGCAGGGAGCAGCGGGGTGGCCCAGATACGCAGTATTTT
D gene: .; clone size: .; J gene: TRBJ1-4; V gene: TRBV5-1; CDR3 protein: CASRILPANEKLFF; CDR3 DNA: TGCGCCAGCAGAATTCTCCCCGCTAATGAAAAACTGTTTTTT
D gene: .; clone size: .; J gene: TRBJ1-5; V gene: TRBV7-8; CDR3 protein: CASSSRLKTGSPNQPQHF; CDR3 DNA: TGTGCCAGCAGCTCCCGATTGAAAACAGGATCCCCCAATCAGCCCCAGCATTTT
D gene: TRBD1; clone size: .; J gene: TRBJ1-1; V gene: TRBV29-1; CDR3 protein: CSVETGGRVAQSEAFF; CDR3 DNA: TGCAGCGTCGAAACAGGGGGACGGGTGGCTCAATCTGAAGCTTTCTTT
D gene: TRBD1; clone size: .; J gene: TRBJ1-2; V gene: TRBV5-1; CDR3 protein: CASSTLSTGEIYGYTF; CDR3 DNA: TGCGCCAGCAGCACACTGTCGACAGGGGAAATCTATGGCTACACCTTC
D gene: TRBD2; clone size: .; J gene: TRBJ2-2; V gene: TRBV5-4; CDR3 protein: CASSLVTGLATGELFF; CDR3 DNA: TGTGCCAGCAGCTTGGTTACCGGACTAGCTACCGGGGAGCTGTTTTTT
D gene: .; clone size: .; J gene: TRBJ1-1; V gene: TRBV20-1; CDR3 protein: CSARDGETFF; CDR3 DNA: TGCAGTGCTAGAGACGGGGAGACTTTCTTT
D gene: TRBD2; clone size: once; J gene: TRBJ2-7; V gene: TRBV9; CDR3 protein: CASSAGTSGDYEQYF; CDR3 DNA: TGTGCCAGCAGCGCCGGGACTAGCGGGGACTACGAGCAGTACTTC
D gene: .; clone size: .; J gene: TRBJ1-2; V gene: TRBV15; CDR3 protein: CATSSDSGAGYGYTF; CDR3 DNA: TGTGCCACCAGCAGTGATTCCGGTGCGGGCTATGGCTACACCTTC
D gene: TRBD1; clone size: .; J gene: TRBJ1-1; V gene: TRBV29-1; CDR3 protein: CSVHRGSDTEAFF; CDR3 DNA: TGCAGCGTCCACAGGGGGTCGGACACTGAAGCTTTCTTT